Listed here are 23 T cell receptor beta chains from one sample, sequenced in a study of cytomegalovirus exposure and HLA in healthy donors. The PCR made use of 60 Vbeta and 13 Jbeta primers. Sequenced by immunoSEQ multiplex PCR; TCRdb stores in-frame clones only, minus some. The sample has some 160,000 clones, about 78% seen once. Input material: PBMCs. The receptors were sampled from a male donor in good health and CMV-seronegative.

This clone has only one observation. The chain is built from TRBV15 and TRBJ2-7; D is unresolved. V was pared by 4 bases and J by 3 bases, with 10 bases between. This CDR3 is built from 13 residues. The germline V gene has CDR1 LNHNV and CDR2 YYDKDF (reference sequence). The CDR3 loop reads CATSIELYYEQYF. Here the CDR3 DNA reads TGTGCCACCAGCATCGAACTTTACTACGAGCAGTACTTC. Filled out from reference TRBV15 and TRBJ2-7, the complete variable domain reads DAMVIQNPRYQVTQFGKPVTLSCSQTLNHNVMYWYQQKSSQAPKLLFHYYDKDFNNEADTPDNFQSRRPNTSFCFLDIRSPGLGDTAMYLCATSIELYYEQYFGPGTRLTVT.

J is TRBJ2-5 and V is TRBV7-9; a possible D gene is TRBD2 (6 bases). The V and J ends lost 4 bases and 1 base respectively, with 13 bases between them. The CDR3 has 15 amino acids. Germline loops: CDR1 SEHNR, CDR2 FQNEAQ (reference sequence). CDR3 residues: CASSSGGDSQETQYF. DNA for the CDR3: TGTGCCAGCAGCTCTGGAGGGGACTCCCAAGAGACCCAGTACTTC.

The chain recombines TRBV19 with TRBJ1-6; TRBD1 matches at 7 bases. This CDR3 spans 13 amino acids. Trimming at V came to 7 bases and at J to 7 bases, leaving 4 bases not matched to a gene. Germline CDR1 reads LNHDA; CDR2 reads SQIVND (reference sequence). The CDR3 is CASTPTGNSPLHF. The CDR3 nucleotides are TGTGCCAGTACGCCGACAGGGAATTCACCCCTCCACTTT. Looking up the rest from reference TRBV19 and TRBJ1-6 gives the full variable domain: DGGITQSPKYLFRKEGQNVTLSCEQNLNHDAMYWYRQDPGQGLRLIYYSQIVNDFQKGDIAEGYSVSREKKESFPLTVTSAQKNPTAFYLCASTPTGNSPLHFGNGTRLTVT.

The table lists this clone with a count of one. The chain joins TRBV7-2 to TRBJ1-2, with 9 bases lining up with TRBD1. Per the germline V gene, CDR1 is SGHTA and CDR2 is FQGNSA. J was trimmed by 7 bases and V by 1 base; bases with no gene match: 13. CDR3 length: 17 residues. This CDR3 is CASSLGQGTGSLGGYTF. CDR3 bases: TGTGCCAGCAGCTTAGGCCAGGGGACAGGGAGTCTTGGTGGCTACACCTTC.

The genes are TRBV5-1 and TRBJ1-2, with a possible D match to TRBD1 (6 bases). CDR1 and CDR2 from the germline V gene are SGHRS and YFSETQ. The ends were cut back, 0 bases at V and 7 bases at J, with 13 bases in the middle. The CDR3 is 14 amino acids. CDR3 nucleotides: TGCGCCAGCAGCTTGGATCAGGGGTCGGCTGGCTACACCTTC. It encodes CASSLDQGSAGYTF.

The chain couples TRBV9 to TRBJ2-7; 10 bases line up with TRBD2. Germline V gene lookup returns CDR1 SGDLS and CDR2 YYNGEE. Germline trimming cut 4 bases from V and 2 bases from J; bases unmatched to any gene: 9. The CDR3 length is 16 residues. The CDR3 bases are TGTGCCAGCAGCCCTCGTGGTAGCGGGAGGACCTACGAGCAGTACTTC. It codes for CASSPRGSGRTYEQYF. Based on the CDR3 plus reference TRBV9 and TRBJ2-7, the full variable domain is DSGVTQTPKHLITATGQRVTLRCSPRSGDLSVYWYQQSLDQGLQFLIQYYNGEERAKGNILERFSAQQFPDLHSELNLSSLELGDSALYFCASSPRGSGRTYEQYFGPGTRLTVT.

The J gene is TRBJ2-3, the V gene TRBV5-4, with 12 nucleotides matching TRBD2. Looked up from germline, CDR1 is SGHNT and CDR2 is YYREEE (reference sequence). The CDR3 contains 17 residues. V shed 0 bases and J 0 bases; nucleotides not matched to a gene: 2. The CDR3 region is CASSLDGLAGSTDTQYF. Here the CDR3 DNA reads TGTGCCAGCAGCTTGGATGGACTAGCGGGAAGCACAGATACGCAGTATTTT. The entire variable domain, with the rest obtained from reference TRBV5-4 and TRBJ2-3, is as follows: ETGVTQSPTHLIKTRGQQVTLRCSSQSGHNTVSWYQQALGQGPQFIFQYYREEENGRGNFPPRFSGLQFPNYSSELNVNALELDDSALYLCASSLDGLAGSTDTQYFGPGTRLTVL.

The J gene is TRBJ2-7, the V gene TRBV6-1, with D perhaps matching TRBD2 (6 bases). The CDR3 runs 14 residues. Germline V gene data show CDR1 as MNHNS and CDR2 as SASEGT. Trimming removed 0 bases from V and 3 bases from J, with 9 bases in between. CDR3 sequence: CASSEAVGGYEQYF. The CDR3 DNA reads TGTGCCAGCAGTGAAGCAGTGGGGGGCTACGAGCAGTACTTC.

The chain couples TRBV7-9 to TRBJ2-2; no clear D gene. Germline V CDR1 and CDR2: SEHNR, FQNEAQ (reference sequence). This CDR3 is built from 14 residues. V lost 1 base to trimming and J lost 2 bases, with 5 bases between them. The CDR3 DNA sequence: TGTGCCAGCAGCTTAGGACAAAACACCGGGGAGCTGTTTTTT. Residues: CASSLGQNTGELFF.

This clone is a singleton in its sample. CDR3 bases: TGTGCCAGTAGTTCCGGGACAGGTCCCTACGAGCAGTACTTC. This gives the protein CASSSGTGPYEQYF. The chain links TRBV19 to TRBJ2-7, with TRBD1 matching 8 bases. There are 14 residues in the CDR3. CDR1 LNHDA and CDR2 SQIVND come from the germline V gene (reference sequence). J was trimmed by 2 bases and V by 5 bases; bases with no gene match: 5. The full variable domain, in which reference TRBV19 and TRBJ2-7 provide the parts outside the CDR3, is DGGITQSPKYLFRKEGQNVTLSCEQNLNHDAMYWYRQDPGQGLRLIYYSQIVNDFQKGDIAEGYSVSREKKESFPLTVTSAQKNPTAFYLCASSSGTGPYEQYFGPGTRLTVT.

This clone occurred a few times. The chain carries TRBV29-1 and TRBJ2-5, with 9 bases lining up with TRBD2. V dropped 1 base and J dropped 2; count of bases not matched to a gene: 8. The CDR3 consists of 16 residues. CDR1 is SQVTM, CDR2 ANQGSEA, per germline. CDR3 protein: CSVEGAVAGVQETQYF. In nucleotides, the CDR3 is TGCAGCGTTGAAGGAGCGGTAGCGGGAGTACAAGAGACCCAGTACTTC.

This clone has more than one count but fewer than ten. The CDR3 region has the DNA TGTGCCAGCAGTATCAGGAATCGGAACGAGCAGTACTTC. This sequence encodes CASSIRNRNEQYF. The chain has TRBV27 and TRBJ2-7; D not certain. Trimming pared 5 bases from V and 5 bases from J, leaving 13 bases between. The germline CDR1 and CDR2 sequences are MNHEY and SMNVEV (reference sequence). The CDR3 covers 13 residues.

This clone was counted a few times. CDR3 bases: TGTGCCAGTACAGGGGGCAATCAGCCCCAGCATTTT. Amino acid sequence: CASTGGNQPQHF. This chain joins TRBV19 and TRBJ1-5; the D gene is possibly TRBD1 (6 bases). The V gene's germline CDR1 is LNHDA and CDR2 SQIVND (reference sequence). The V gene lost 7 bases and the J gene lost 2 bases, with 6 bases spanning the gap. This CDR3 is built from 12 residues. The full variable domain, its missing parts supplied by reference TRBV19 and TRBJ1-5, is DGGITQSPKYLFRKEGQNVTLSCEQNLNHDAMYWYRQDPGQGLRLIYYSQIVNDFQKGDIAEGYSVSREKKESFPLTVTSAQKNPTAFYLCASTGGNQPQHFGDGTRLSIL.

The rearrangement joins TRBV28 to TRBJ1-1; D perhaps matches TRBD1 (5 bases). The CDR3 is 14 amino acids. The V gene lost 8 bases and the J gene lost 1 base, with 14 bases spanning the gap. Per the germline V gene, CDR1 is MDHEN and CDR2 is SYDVKM. The CDR3 nucleotides are TGTGCCAGCCCCCCAAGCGGGGGGAACACTGAAGCTTTCTTT. Its translation is CASPPSGGNTEAFF.

This chain links TRBV9 with TRBJ1-3; 9 nucleotides agree with TRBD1. Losses at the gene ends were 0 bases for V and 4 bases for J; bases not matched to a gene: 5. Germline loops: CDR1 SGDLS, CDR2 YYNGEE. The CDR3 has 16 residues. CDR3 nucleotides: TGTGCCAGCAGCGTAGCGGGGACAGGGAGCGGAAACACCATATATTTT. Translation gives CASSVAGTGSGNTIYF.

This chain links TRBV7-2 with TRBJ2-7; the D is unclear. The CDR3 contains 12 residues. V was pared by 5 bases and J by 5 bases, with 10 bases between. Germline V lookup: CDR1 SGHTA, CDR2 FQGNSA. The CDR3 loop reads CASSPTRDEQYF. CDR3 nucleotide sequence: TGTGCCAGCAGCCCGACCCGGGACGAGCAGTACTTC.

The gene calls are TRBV4-1 and TRBJ1-1, with unresolved D. Per the germline V gene, CDR1 is MGHRA and CDR2 is YSYEKL. CDR3 length equals 15 residues. V lost 3 bases and J lost 4, with 15 bases in between. In DNA form, the CDR3 reads TGCGCCAGCAGCCAGGTTACGGGGTCAGGCACTGAAGCTTTCTTT. Translated: CASSQVTGSGTEAFF.

V is TRBV10-3 and J is TRBJ1-4, with 7 bases fitting TRBD1. The germline gives CDR1 ENHRY, CDR2 SYGVKD. The CDR3 has 15 amino acids. V was pared by 6 bases and J by 7 bases, with 11 bases of the junction left unmatched. This CDR3 is CAISSTGAGSEKLFF. CDR3 sequence (DNA): TGTGCCATCAGCTCTACAGGGGCCGGGAGTGAAAAACTGTTTTTT.

The chain combines TRBV7-3 with TRBJ2-3; the match to TRBD2 covers 10 bases. Per germline, CDR1 SGHTA and CDR2 FQGTGA. The CDR3 loop spans 17 amino acids. V lost 5 bases to trimming and J lost 0 bases; unmatched junction nucleotides: 8. The CDR3 loop reads CASSPRGLAQSTDTQYF. CDR3 bases: TGTGCCAGCAGCCCCCGGGGACTAGCGCAGAGCACAGATACGCAGTATTTT.

V gene TRBV6-1 combines with J gene TRBJ1-4, with D possibly TRBD1 on 6 matching bases. This CDR3 comprises 16 residues. Germline CDR1 and CDR2: MNHNS and SASEGT. The V and J ends lost 2 bases and 4 bases respectively, with 14 bases between them. The CDR3 DNA sequence: TGTGCCAGCAGTGAACTCGGGGGGCAGAGTAATGAAAAACTGTTTTTT. Protein: CASSELGGQSNEKLFF.

V is TRBV7-9 and J is TRBJ2-1; D is perhaps TRBD2 (5 bases). V was cut by 5 bases and J by 2 bases, with 13 bases left in between. Germline V gene lookup returns CDR1 SEHNR and CDR2 FQNEAQ (reference sequence). The CDR3 runs 15 residues. This CDR3 reads CASSPTGSPYNEQFF. The DNA of the CDR3 is TGTGCCAGCAGCCCCACGGGGTCTCCCTACAATGAGCAGTTCTTC.

The rearrangement uses TRBV5-8 and TRBJ2-1; 12 bases are shared with TRBD2. CDR3 length: 18 amino acids. Per the germline V gene, CDR1 is SGHTS and CDR2 is YDEGEE. V was pared by 5 bases and J by 0 bases, with 9 bases of the junction left unmatched. This chain's CDR3 is CASSPRLAGASSYNEQFF. The CDR3 DNA reads TGTGCCAGCAGTCCGAGACTAGCGGGGGCTAGCTCCTACAATGAGCAGTTCTTC.

The rearrangement joins TRBV27 to TRBJ2-7; 8 nucleotides match TRBD2. The CDR3 contains 13 residues. CDR1 is MNHEY, CDR2 SMNVEV, per germline (reference sequence). J lost 6 bases, V lost 2 bases, and 3 bases had no gene match. The CDR3 nucleotides are TGTGCCAGCAGTTTAGGGGCGGGAGGCGAGCAGTACTTC. Translating it yields CASSLGAGGEQYF.